The rows below give T cell receptor beta chains drawn from one sample of a study of shared clonotypes between healthy human individuals. TCRdb keeps only in-frame clones here, not all; method: immunoSEQ multiplex PCR. There are about 2.4 million clones in the sample; around 94% occur only once, and more than 0.12% lies in the top ten. The sequenced material came from naive CD4+ T cells sorted from blood. The receptors here all came from a man aged 18 to 35 in good health. The CDR3 runs from the conserved cysteine through the conserved F or W. D genes are given only for firm matches. Rows may omit the clone size; those that give it use once, few, many or a size class.

abundance	v_gene	j_gene	d_gene	CDR3nt	CDR3aa
once	TRBV7-9	TRBJ1-4	NA	TGTGCCAGCAGCCCCCGGGCAGGAGTTAATGAAAAACTGTTTTTT	CASSPRAGVNEKLFF
NA	TRBV11-3	TRBJ1-1	TRBD1	TGTGCCAGCAGCTCCCCGGGGGGACAGGGGGCGGGAAACACTGAAGCTTTCTTT	CASSSPGGQGAGNTEAFF
NA	TRBV9	TRBJ1-6	NA	TGTGCCAGCAGCGTAGATTCCAGGGGTTATTCACCCCTCCACTTT	CASSVDSRGYSPLHF
once	TRBV4-3	TRBJ2-7	TRBD2	TGCGCCAGCAGCCAAGATCCGGGTCTAGCGGGTGCCTACGAGCAGTACTTC	CASSQDPGLAGAYEQYF
NA	TRBV6-5	TRBJ1-1	NA	TGTGCCAGCAGTTACTATGACCTGAACACTGAAGCTTTCTTT	CASSYYDLNTEAFF
NA	TRBV19	TRBJ1-5	TRBD1	TGTGCCAGTAGTATTACAGGGGGCGGACAGCCCCAGCATTTT	CASSITGGGQPQHF
NA	TRBV6-5	TRBJ1-5	TRBD1	TGTGCCAGCAGCAGGGGGCATAAGGATCAGCCCCAGCATTTT	CASSRGHKDQPQHF
NA	TRBV19	TRBJ2-6	TRBD2	TGTGCCAGTAGTGAGGGAGGGACCTCTGGGGCCAACGTCCTGACTTTC	CASSEGGTSGANVLTF
NA	TRBV5-6	TRBJ2-1	TRBD2	TGTGCCAGCAGCCCTGGACTAGTGGCCTACAATGAGCAGTTCTTC	CASSPGLVAYNEQFF
NA	TRBV5-4	TRBJ2-1	TRBD1	TGTGCCAGCAGCTTGGGAGGGGGCGGCTCCTACAATGAGCAGTTCTTC	CASSLGGGGSYNEQFF
NA	TRBV21-1	TRBJ2-5	NA	TGTGCCAGCAGCGCGGACAGCCTGGGAGGGACCCAGTACTTC	CASSADSLGGTQYF
NA	TRBV2	TRBJ2-7	NA	TGTGCCAGCGTGCGACGGGAGAGCGAGCAGTACTTC	CASVRRESEQYF
NA	TRBV6-6	TRBJ2-7	NA	TGTGCCAGCAGTTCCCCGACAGGAGGGGAGCAGTACTTC	CASSSPTGGEQYF